The rows below give T cell receptor beta chains drawn from one sample of a study of radiotherapy plus CTLA-4 blockade in lung cancer. Profiling relied on immunoSEQ multiplex PCR, and the TCRdb table lists in-frame clones only, not all of them. The data show 65,000 to 85,000 clones, roughly 74% seen once. The sample consisted of peripheral blood, taken from a patient treated with radiotherapy plus ipilimumab. These receptors were taken from a human donor with non-small cell lung cancer whose response to radiotherapy plus ipilimumab could not be evaluated. Each CDR3 is given with its conserved first and last residue. D genes are given only for firm matches. Only part of the rows carry a size: once, few, many, or a class if the clone is expanded.

v_gene: TRBV7-9; d_gene: TRBD1; abundance: -; j_gene: TRBJ2-7; CDR3nt: TGTGCCAGCGATTCCCTGACAGGGTTGTTCTCCTACGAGCAGTACTTC; CDR3aa: CASDSLTGLFSYEQYF
v_gene: TRBV2; d_gene: TRBD2; abundance: few; j_gene: TRBJ2-5; CDR3nt: TGTGCCAGCAGCCGCGGAGCGGGGGCCCTCCAAGAGACCCAGTACTTC; CDR3aa: CASSRGAGALQETQYF
v_gene: TRBV11-3; d_gene: -; abundance: -; j_gene: TRBJ2-3; CDR3nt: TGTGCCAGCAGCACAGGACCGGAGCGCACAGATACGCAGTATTTT; CDR3aa: CASSTGPERTDTQYF
v_gene: TRBV6-1; d_gene: -; abundance: -; j_gene: TRBJ1-2; CDR3nt: TGTGCCGAGAGTAGGGACACTAACTATGGCTACACCTTC; CDR3aa: CAESRDTNYGYTF
v_gene: TRBV30; d_gene: -; abundance: -; j_gene: TRBJ1-2; CDR3nt: TGTGCCTGGAGTGCCACGACGAGGTCGGCTGGCTACACCTTC; CDR3aa: CAWSATTRSAGYTF
v_gene: TRBV11-3; d_gene: -; abundance: few; j_gene: TRBJ1-2; CDR3nt: TGTGCCAGCAGCCTCGGGTCACGAGGTGGCTACACCTTC; CDR3aa: CASSLGSRGGYTF
v_gene: TRBV5-6; d_gene: -; abundance: -; j_gene: TRBJ1-5; CDR3nt: TGTGCCAGCAGCCGGACTGGGGGCAATCAGCCCCAGCATTTT; CDR3aa: CASSRTGGNQPQHF
v_gene: TRBV11-1; d_gene: TRBD1; abundance: -; j_gene: TRBJ2-5; CDR3nt: TGTGCCAGCAGCCGGGACAGGGGAGAGACCCAGTACTTC; CDR3aa: CASSRDRGETQYF
v_gene: TRBV27; d_gene: -; abundance: -; j_gene: TRBJ2-3; CDR3nt: TGTGCCAGCAGTTTACTAGGTAGCACAGATACGCAGTATTTT; CDR3aa: CASSLLGSTDTQYF
v_gene: TRBV30; d_gene: -; abundance: -; j_gene: TRBJ1-1; CDR3nt: TGTGCCTGGTCGACAGCCAACACTGAAGCTTTCTTT; CDR3aa: CAWSTANTEAFF
v_gene: TRBV7-8; d_gene: TRBD2; abundance: -; j_gene: TRBJ2-2; CDR3nt: TGTGCCAGCAGCTTACGGACTAGCGGGAGTCGTGTCACCGGGGAGCTGTTTTTT; CDR3aa: CASSLRTSGSRVTGELFF
v_gene: TRBV15; d_gene: -; abundance: -; j_gene: TRBJ1-2; CDR3nt: TGTGCCACCAGCCGGGGGGAAGACTATGGCTACACCTTC; CDR3aa: CATSRGEDYGYTF
v_gene: TRBV5-1; d_gene: TRBD1; abundance: -; j_gene: TRBJ2-2; CDR3nt: TGCGCCAGCAGCTCAGGGACAGGGGACACCGGGGAGCTGTTTTTT; CDR3aa: CASSSGTGDTGELFF
v_gene: TRBV7-2; d_gene: -; abundance: -; j_gene: TRBJ1-2; CDR3nt: TGTGCCAGCAGCTTTGCAGGGTCTAACGGCTACACCTTC; CDR3aa: CASSFAGSNGYTF
v_gene: TRBV4-1; d_gene: TRBD2; abundance: -; j_gene: TRBJ2-3; CDR3nt: TGCGCCAGCAGCCCTCGCGGGGGGAGGGCAGATACGCAGTATTTT; CDR3aa: CASSPRGGRADTQYF
v_gene: TRBV27; d_gene: -; abundance: -; j_gene: TRBJ1-2; CDR3nt: TGTGCCAGCGCTCTTGGAAGGGGGAGCAACTATGGCTACACCTTC; CDR3aa: CASALGRGSNYGYTF
v_gene: TRBV11-3; d_gene: TRBD2; abundance: -; j_gene: TRBJ2-7; CDR3nt: TGTGCCAGCAGCCACGGACTAGCGGGAGTGCCACCCTACGAGCAGTACTTC; CDR3aa: CASSHGLAGVPPYEQYF
v_gene: TRBV5-1; d_gene: -; abundance: few; j_gene: TRBJ1-2; CDR3nt: TGCGCCAGCAGCTTGTCTACAGGGAATAGCTATGGCTACACCTTC; CDR3aa: CASSLSTGNSYGYTF
v_gene: TRBV28; d_gene: -; abundance: -; j_gene: TRBJ1-5; CDR3nt: TGTGCCAGCAGCCACCACTTTGGCGGAGCTAGTCTAAGCAATCAGCCCCAGCATTTT; CDR3aa: CASSHHFGGASLSNQPQHF
v_gene: TRBV11-3; d_gene: -; abundance: once; j_gene: TRBJ2-7; CDR3nt: TGTGCCAGCAGCTTTGGCAGGCCCCCAAGGAACGAGCAGTACTTC; CDR3aa: CASSFGRPPRNEQYF
v_gene: TRBV6-6; d_gene: -; abundance: -; j_gene: TRBJ2-7; CDR3nt: TGTGCCAGCATTTGGGGGGTACTACGGGCCTACGAGCAGTACTTC; CDR3aa: CASIWGVLRAYEQYF
v_gene: TRBV28; d_gene: -; abundance: -; j_gene: TRBJ2-2; CDR3nt: TGTGCCAGCAGTCCGGTCCGGAACACCGGGGAGCTGTTTTTT; CDR3aa: CASSPVRNTGELFF
v_gene: TRBV5-4; d_gene: TRBD2; abundance: -; j_gene: TRBJ2-7; CDR3nt: TGTGCCAGCAGCTTAGGACTAGGAGGGCTCTACGAGCAGTACTTC; CDR3aa: CASSLGLGGLYEQYF
v_gene: TRBV21-1; d_gene: -; abundance: -; j_gene: TRBJ1-2; CDR3nt: TGTGCCAGCAGCGAACAGGGTTTACCTGGCTACACCTTC; CDR3aa: CASSEQGLPGYTF
v_gene: TRBV27; d_gene: TRBD1; abundance: -; j_gene: TRBJ1-2; CDR3nt: TGTGCCAGCAGTCTAACAGGGGGGATTCATGGCTACACCTTC; CDR3aa: CASSLTGGIHGYTF
v_gene: TRBV5-6; d_gene: -; abundance: -; j_gene: TRBJ2-7; CDR3nt: TGTGCCAGCAGCTTGGGGCACTACGAGCAGTACTTC; CDR3aa: CASSLGHYEQYF
v_gene: TRBV30; d_gene: -; abundance: -; j_gene: TRBJ1-4; CDR3nt: TGTGCCTGGAGGGACAGCTGGGCCGGGGAAAAACTGTTTTTT; CDR3aa: CAWRDSWAGEKLFF
v_gene: TRBV9; d_gene: -; abundance: -; j_gene: TRBJ2-2; CDR3nt: TGTGCCAGCAGCGCACCCGTGGCGGGGCCTACCGGGGAGCTGTTTTTT; CDR3aa: CASSAPVAGPTGELFF
v_gene: TRBV5-4; d_gene: -; abundance: -; j_gene: TRBJ1-4; CDR3nt: TGTGCCAGCAGCGACACTCGTTTTGGGGGGGGCGCGGGTGAAAAACTGTTTTTT; CDR3aa: CASSDTRFGGGAGEKLFF
v_gene: TRBV4-2; d_gene: -; abundance: few; j_gene: TRBJ1-1; CDR3nt: TGTGCCAGCAGCTCACAGGCTATGAACACTGAAGCTTTCTTT; CDR3aa: CASSSQAMNTEAFF
v_gene: TRBV2; d_gene: TRBD1; abundance: -; j_gene: TRBJ1-1; CDR3nt: TGTGCCAGCAGGGCAGACAGGGGGATACCCCAGAACACTGAAGCTTTCTTT; CDR3aa: CASRADRGIPQNTEAFF
v_gene: TRBV4-1; d_gene: -; abundance: -; j_gene: TRBJ2-7; CDR3nt: TGCGCCAGCAGCCAAGGCCAGGGTGCAGCCTACGAGCAGTACTTC; CDR3aa: CASSQGQGAAYEQYF
v_gene: TRBV7-9; d_gene: -; abundance: -; j_gene: TRBJ2-5; CDR3nt: TGTGCCAGCAGCTTCGCCGGGGGACCCCAAGAGACCCAGTACTTC; CDR3aa: CASSFAGGPQETQYF
v_gene: TRBV6-1; d_gene: -; abundance: -; j_gene: TRBJ2-1; CDR3nt: TGTGCCAGCACGGAGCGGGCCATTGATGAGCAGTTCTTC; CDR3aa: CASTERAIDEQFF
v_gene: TRBV9; d_gene: TRBD1; abundance: -; j_gene: TRBJ1-2; CDR3nt: TGTGCCAGCAGCGGGGACAGAGGGTATGGCTACACCTTC; CDR3aa: CASSGDRGYGYTF
v_gene: TRBV28; d_gene: -; abundance: -; j_gene: TRBJ1-2; CDR3nt: TGTGCCAGCAGTGTAACAACCTCCCTTGGCTACACCTTC; CDR3aa: CASSVTTSLGYTF
v_gene: TRBV18; d_gene: -; abundance: -; j_gene: TRBJ2-2; CDR3nt: TGTGCCAGCTCACCAGCAGGGCAGGCGGCCACCGGGGAGCTGTTTTTT; CDR3aa: CASSPAGQAATGELFF
v_gene: TRBV27; d_gene: TRBD1; abundance: -; j_gene: TRBJ2-7; CDR3nt: TGTGCCAGCAGTTTATCGCAGGGGGACTACGAGCAGTACTTC; CDR3aa: CASSLSQGDYEQYF
v_gene: TRBV19; d_gene: TRBD1; abundance: -; j_gene: TRBJ2-2; CDR3nt: TGTGCCAGTAGTAACAGGGGACCCGGGGAGCTGTTTTTT; CDR3aa: CASSNRGPGELFF
v_gene: TRBV9; d_gene: TRBD1; abundance: -; j_gene: TRBJ1-6; CDR3nt: TGTGCCAGCAGCCCGGGGGACAGCTCCTATAATTCACCCCTCCACTTT; CDR3aa: CASSPGDSSYNSPLHF
v_gene: TRBV5-4; d_gene: TRBD2; abundance: -; j_gene: TRBJ2-3; CDR3nt: TGTGCCAGCAGCTTGGCGGGAGGATCGACAGATACGCAGTATTTT; CDR3aa: CASSLAGGSTDTQYF
v_gene: TRBV6-5; d_gene: -; abundance: -; j_gene: TRBJ1-1; CDR3nt: TGTGCCAGCAGTTACTCGCAGGGGATGAACACTGAAGCTTTCTTT; CDR3aa: CASSYSQGMNTEAFF
v_gene: TRBV19; d_gene: -; abundance: once; j_gene: TRBJ1-1; CDR3nt: TGTGCCAGTAGTATTATCGGGGGAATGAGTGAAGCTTTCTTT; CDR3aa: CASSIIGGMSEAFF
v_gene: TRBV10-3; d_gene: TRBD1; abundance: few; j_gene: TRBJ1-1; CDR3nt: TGTGCCATCTCACAGGGGATGAACACTGAAGCTTTCTTT; CDR3aa: CAISQGMNTEAFF
v_gene: TRBV4-3; d_gene: -; abundance: -; j_gene: TRBJ2-4; CDR3nt: TGCGCCAGCAGCCCAAGTAGACAGGTCTTGGGGGACATTCAGTACTTC; CDR3aa: CASSPSRQVLGDIQYF
v_gene: TRBV5-1; d_gene: -; abundance: -; j_gene: TRBJ2-7; CDR3nt: TGCGCCAGCAGCGACCGGGACAAGACCTACGAGCAGTACTTC; CDR3aa: CASSDRDKTYEQYF
v_gene: TRBV14; d_gene: -; abundance: -; j_gene: TRBJ1-1; CDR3nt: TGTGCCAGCAGCCCCGGGGATAGGACGGAAGCTTTCTTT; CDR3aa: CASSPGDRTEAFF
v_gene: TRBV11-1; d_gene: TRBD2; abundance: -; j_gene: TRBJ2-3; CDR3nt: TGTGCCAGCAGCTCGGAAGCGGGGGGTGGAGATACGCAGTATTTT; CDR3aa: CASSSEAGGGDTQYF
v_gene: TRBV7-2; d_gene: -; abundance: -; j_gene: TRBJ2-1; CDR3nt: TGTGCCAGCAGCTTAGCTTCGGCTTTTAGACTAGTTGATGAGCAGTTCTTC; CDR3aa: CASSLASAFRLVDEQFF
v_gene: TRBV28; d_gene: TRBD1; abundance: -; j_gene: TRBJ1-1; CDR3nt: TGTGCCAGCAGTCCGGTGACAGGGGCCAACACTGAAGCTTTCTTT; CDR3aa: CASSPVTGANTEAFF
v_gene: TRBV27; d_gene: TRBD1; abundance: -; j_gene: TRBJ1-5; CDR3nt: TGTGCCAGCAGTTTAAGGGCAGGGGGCGGTCAGCCCCAGCATTTT; CDR3aa: CASSLRAGGGQPQHF
v_gene: TRBV10-3; d_gene: TRBD1; abundance: -; j_gene: TRBJ1-5; CDR3nt: TGTGCCATCAGTGAGGTGGCAGGGGGCAGTCAGCCCCAGCATTTT; CDR3aa: CAISEVAGGSQPQHF
v_gene: TRBV10-1; d_gene: TRBD2; abundance: -; j_gene: TRBJ2-1; CDR3nt: TGCGCCAGCAGTAAAGGACTAGCGGGAAATAATGAGCAGTTCTTC; CDR3aa: CASSKGLAGNNEQFF